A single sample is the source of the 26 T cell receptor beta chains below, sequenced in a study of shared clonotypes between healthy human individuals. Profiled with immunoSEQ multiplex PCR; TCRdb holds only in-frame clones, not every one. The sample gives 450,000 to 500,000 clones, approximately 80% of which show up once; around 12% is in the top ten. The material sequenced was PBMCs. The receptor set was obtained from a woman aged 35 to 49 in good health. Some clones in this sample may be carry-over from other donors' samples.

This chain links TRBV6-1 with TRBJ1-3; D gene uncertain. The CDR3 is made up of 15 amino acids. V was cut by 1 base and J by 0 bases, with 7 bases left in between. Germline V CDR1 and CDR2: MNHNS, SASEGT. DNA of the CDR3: TGTGCCAGCAGTGAAGTCGGGAACTCTGGAAACACCATATATTTT. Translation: CASSEVGNSGNTIYF.

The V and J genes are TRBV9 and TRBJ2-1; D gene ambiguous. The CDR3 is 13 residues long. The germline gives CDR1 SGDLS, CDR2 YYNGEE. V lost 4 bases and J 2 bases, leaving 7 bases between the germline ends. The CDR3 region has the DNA TGTGCCAGCAGCTCTGGGGCCTACAATGAGCAGTTCTTC. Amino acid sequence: CASSSGAYNEQFF.

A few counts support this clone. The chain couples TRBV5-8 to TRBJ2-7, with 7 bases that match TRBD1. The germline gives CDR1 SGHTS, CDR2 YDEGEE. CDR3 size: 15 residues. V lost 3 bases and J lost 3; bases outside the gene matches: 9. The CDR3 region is CASSSPDRIFYEQYF. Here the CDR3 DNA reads TGTGCCAGCAGCTCTCCGGACAGGATTTTCTACGAGCAGTACTTC.

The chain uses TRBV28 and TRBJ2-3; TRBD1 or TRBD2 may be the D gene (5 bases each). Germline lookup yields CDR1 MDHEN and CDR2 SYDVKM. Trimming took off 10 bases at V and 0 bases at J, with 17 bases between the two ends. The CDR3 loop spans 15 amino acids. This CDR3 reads CATITGTQSTDTQYF. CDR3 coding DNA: TGTGCCACCATTACCGGGACCCAAAGCACAGATACGCAGTATTTT.

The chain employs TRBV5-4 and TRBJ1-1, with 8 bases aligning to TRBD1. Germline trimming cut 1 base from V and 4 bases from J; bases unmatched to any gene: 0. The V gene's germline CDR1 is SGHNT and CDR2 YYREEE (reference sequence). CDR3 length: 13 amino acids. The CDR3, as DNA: TGTGCCAGCAGCTTGACAGGGGGCACTGAAGCTTTCTTT. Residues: CASSLTGGTEAFF. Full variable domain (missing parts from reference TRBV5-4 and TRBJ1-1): ETGVTQSPTHLIKTRGQQVTLRCSSQSGHNTVSWYQQALGQGPQFIFQYYREEENGRGNFPPRFSGLQFPNYSSELNVNALELDDSALYLCASSLTGGTEAFFGQGTRLTVV.

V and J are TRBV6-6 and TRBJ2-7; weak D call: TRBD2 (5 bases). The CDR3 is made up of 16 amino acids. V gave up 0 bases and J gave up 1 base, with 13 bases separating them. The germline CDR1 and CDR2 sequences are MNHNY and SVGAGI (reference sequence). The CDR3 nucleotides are TGTGCCAGCAGTTACTCGAAGTGGGAGTGGTCCTACGAGCAGTACTTC. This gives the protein CASSYSKWEWSYEQYF.

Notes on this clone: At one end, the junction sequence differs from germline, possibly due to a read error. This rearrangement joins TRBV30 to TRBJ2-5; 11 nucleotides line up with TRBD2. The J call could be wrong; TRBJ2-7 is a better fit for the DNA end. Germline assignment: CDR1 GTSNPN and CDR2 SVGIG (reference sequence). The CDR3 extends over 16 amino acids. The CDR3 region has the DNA TGTGCCTGGAGTCTTTTAGCGGGAGGGCCCTCCAACGAGCAGTACTTC. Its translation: CAWSLLAGGPSNEQYF.

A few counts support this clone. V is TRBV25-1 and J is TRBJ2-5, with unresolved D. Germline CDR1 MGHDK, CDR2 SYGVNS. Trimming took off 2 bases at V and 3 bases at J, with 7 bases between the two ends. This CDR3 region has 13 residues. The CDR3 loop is CASSELVEETQYF. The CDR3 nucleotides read TGTGCCAGCAGTGAACTCGTGGAAGAGACCCAGTACTTC.

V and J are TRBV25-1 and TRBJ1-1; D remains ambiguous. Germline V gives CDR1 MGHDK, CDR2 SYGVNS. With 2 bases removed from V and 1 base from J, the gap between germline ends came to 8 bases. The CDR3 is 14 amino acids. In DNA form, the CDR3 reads TGTGCCAGCAGTGAAGGAAAAGCGAACACTGAAGCTTTCTTT. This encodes CASSEGKANTEAFF.

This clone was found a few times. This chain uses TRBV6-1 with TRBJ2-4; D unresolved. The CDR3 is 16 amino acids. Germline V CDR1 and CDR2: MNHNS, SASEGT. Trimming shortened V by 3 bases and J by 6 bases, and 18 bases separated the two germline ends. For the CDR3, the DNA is TGTGCCAGCAGTGATTGGGTCGCGGAATGGGTAAACATTCAGTACTTC. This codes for CASSDWVAEWVNIQYF.

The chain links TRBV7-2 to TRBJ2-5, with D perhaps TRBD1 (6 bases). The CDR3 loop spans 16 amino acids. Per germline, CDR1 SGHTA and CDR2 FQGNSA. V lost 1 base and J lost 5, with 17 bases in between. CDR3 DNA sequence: TGTGCCAGCAGCTTAGTTAGTCAGGGGATAGGGGAGACCCAGTACTTC. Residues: CASSLVSQGIGETQYF.

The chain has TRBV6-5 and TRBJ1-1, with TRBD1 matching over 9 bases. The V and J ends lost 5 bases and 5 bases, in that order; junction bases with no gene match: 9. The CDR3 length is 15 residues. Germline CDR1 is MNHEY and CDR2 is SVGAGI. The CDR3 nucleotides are TGTGCCAGCAGTAACGCCGGGACAGGGATTACTGAAGCTTTCTTT. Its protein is CASSNAGTGITEAFF.

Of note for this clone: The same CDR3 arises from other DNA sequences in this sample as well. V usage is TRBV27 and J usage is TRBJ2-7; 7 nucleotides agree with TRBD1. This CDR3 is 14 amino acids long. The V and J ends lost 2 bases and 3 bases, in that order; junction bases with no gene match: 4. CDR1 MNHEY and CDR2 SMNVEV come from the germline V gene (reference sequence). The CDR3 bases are TGTGCCAGCAGTTTAGGGGACAGAGGCTACGAGCAGTACTTC. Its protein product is CASSLGDRGYEQYF.

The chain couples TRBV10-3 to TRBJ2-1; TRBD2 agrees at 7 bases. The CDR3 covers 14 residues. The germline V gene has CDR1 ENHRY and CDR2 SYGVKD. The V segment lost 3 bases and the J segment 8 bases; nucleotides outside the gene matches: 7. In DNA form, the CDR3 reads TGTGCCATCAGTGACCAGCTAGCGGTCGATGAGCAGTTCTTC. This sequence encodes CAISDQLAVDEQFF.

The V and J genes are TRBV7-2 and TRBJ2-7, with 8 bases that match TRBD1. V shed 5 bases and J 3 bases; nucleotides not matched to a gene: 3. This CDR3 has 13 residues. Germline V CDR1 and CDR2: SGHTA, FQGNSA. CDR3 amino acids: CASSRDRSYEQYF. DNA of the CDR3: TGTGCCAGCAGCCGGGACAGGAGCTACGAGCAGTACTTC.

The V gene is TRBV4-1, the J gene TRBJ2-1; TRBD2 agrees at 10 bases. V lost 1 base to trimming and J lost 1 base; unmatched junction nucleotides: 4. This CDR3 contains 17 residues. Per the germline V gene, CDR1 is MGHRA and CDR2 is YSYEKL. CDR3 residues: CASSQGVSGRSYNEQFF. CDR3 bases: TGCGCCAGCAGCCAAGGGGTTAGCGGGAGGTCCTACAATGAGCAGTTCTTC.

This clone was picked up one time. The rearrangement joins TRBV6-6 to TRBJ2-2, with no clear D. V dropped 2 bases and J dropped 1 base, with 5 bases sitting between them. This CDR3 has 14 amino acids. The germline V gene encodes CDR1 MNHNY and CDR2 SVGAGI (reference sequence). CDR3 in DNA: TGTGCCAGCAGTTACAGGCGGAACACCGGGGAGCTGTTTTTT. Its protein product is CASSYRRNTGELFF.

The CDR3 region is CASSLRGQGRFYTEAFF. CDR3 nucleotides: TGTGCCAGCAGTTTAAGAGGACAGGGCAGGTTTTACACTGAAGCTTTCTTT. J is TRBJ1-1 and V is TRBV28, with TRBD1 matching 8 bases. The ends lost 2 bases at V and 3 bases at J; junction bases unmatched: 11. There are 17 residues in the CDR3. Germline CDR1 reads MDHEN; CDR2 reads SYDVKM.

This chain's CDR3 is CASSLGGGGTYNEQFF. The CDR3 bases are TGCGCCAGCAGCTTGGGTGGAGGGGGAACCTACAATGAGCAGTTCTTC. The chain couples TRBV5-1 to TRBJ2-1, with D perhaps given as TRBD1 or TRBD2 (6 bases each). The ends were cut back, 0 bases at V and 2 bases at J, with 12 bases in the middle. The CDR3 is 16 amino acids. CDR1 is SGHRS and CDR2 is YFSETQ in the germline V gene.

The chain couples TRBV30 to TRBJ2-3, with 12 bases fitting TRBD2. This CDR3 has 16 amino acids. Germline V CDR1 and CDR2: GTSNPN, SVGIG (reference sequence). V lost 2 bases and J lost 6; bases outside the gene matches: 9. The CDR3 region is CAWSLTSGRGPDTQYF. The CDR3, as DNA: TGTGCCTGGAGTCTGACTAGCGGGAGAGGTCCTGATACGCAGTATTTT.

The CDR3 here is CASSRNRGSNTGELFF. In DNA, the CDR3 is TGTGCCAGCAGCAGGAACAGGGGTTCGAACACCGGGGAGCTGTTTTTT. This chain links TRBV9 with TRBJ2-2, with 7 nucleotides matching TRBD1. The CDR3 sequence is 16 residues long. With 4 bases clipped from V and 0 bases from J, the junction kept 6 bases outside the gene matches. Germline CDR1 SGDLS, CDR2 YYNGEE. The whole variable domain, filled in from reference TRBV9 and TRBJ2-2, reads DSGVTQTPKHLITATGQRVTLRCSPRSGDLSVYWYQQSLDQGLQFLIQYYNGEERAKGNILERFSAQQFPDLHSELNLSSLELGDSALYFCASSRNRGSNTGELFFGEGSRLTVL.

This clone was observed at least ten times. The CDR3 nucleotides read TGTGCCAGCAGCTACGGACTAATGGCAGATACGCAGTATTTT. It yields the protein CASSYGLMADTQYF. This chain links TRBV5-6 with TRBJ2-3; TRBD2 might be the D (6 bases). Per germline, CDR1 SGHDT and CDR2 YYEEEE. The V end lost 3 bases, the J end lost 4 bases, and 12 bases lay between the germline ends. The CDR3 sequence is 14 residues long.

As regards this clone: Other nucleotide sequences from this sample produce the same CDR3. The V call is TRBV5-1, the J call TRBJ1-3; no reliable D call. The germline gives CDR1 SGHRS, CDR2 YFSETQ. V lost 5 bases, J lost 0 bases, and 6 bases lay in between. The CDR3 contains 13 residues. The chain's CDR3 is CASSSNSGNTIYF. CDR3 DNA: TGCGCCAGCAGTTCTAACTCTGGAAACACCATATATTTT. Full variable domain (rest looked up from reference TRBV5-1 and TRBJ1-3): KAGVTQTPRYLIKTRGQQVTLSCSPISGHRSVSWYQQTPGQGLQFLFEYFSETQRNKGNFPGRFSGRQFSNSRSEMNVSTLELGDSALYLCASSSNSGNTIYFGEGSWLTVV.

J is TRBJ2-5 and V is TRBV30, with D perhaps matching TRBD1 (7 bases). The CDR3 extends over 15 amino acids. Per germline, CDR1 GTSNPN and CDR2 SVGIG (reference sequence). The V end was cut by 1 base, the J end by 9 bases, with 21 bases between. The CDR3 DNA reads TGTGCCTGGAGTGACGGGAACAGGGGTTGGAGGGCCCAGTACTTC. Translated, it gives CAWSDGNRGWRAQYF.

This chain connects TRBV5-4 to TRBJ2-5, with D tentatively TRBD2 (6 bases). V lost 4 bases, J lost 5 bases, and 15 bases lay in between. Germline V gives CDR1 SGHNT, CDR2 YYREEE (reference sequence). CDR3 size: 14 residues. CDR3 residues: CASSPEGGGETQYF. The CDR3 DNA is TGTGCCAGCAGCCCGGAGGGCGGAGGGGAGACCCAGTACTTC.

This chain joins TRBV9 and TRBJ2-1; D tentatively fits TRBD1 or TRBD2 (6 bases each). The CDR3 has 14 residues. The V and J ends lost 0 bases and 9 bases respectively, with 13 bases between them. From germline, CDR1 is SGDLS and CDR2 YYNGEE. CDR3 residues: CASSVAWGAIEQFF. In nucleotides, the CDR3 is TGTGCCAGCAGCGTAGCTTGGGGGGCTATTGAGCAGTTCTTC.